These 28 T cell receptor beta chains were all obtained from the same sample, sequenced in a study of blood T cell repertoires in COVID-19. Method: immunoSEQ multiplex PCR; TCRdb's copy keeps in-frame clones and lacks some. The sample contains fewer than 90,000 clones, about three quarters of which appear only once. Sequencing used peripheral blood. These receptor sequences come from a human donor in a cohort sampled during active COVID-19.

This clone was counted a single time. The chain carries TRBV3-1 (or the pseudogene TRBV3-2) and TRBJ2-7, with D tentatively TRBD1 (5 bases). The CDR3 loop spans 14 amino acids. Germline V gives CDR1 LGHDT, CDR2 YNNKEL (reference sequence). With 2 bases removed from V and 2 bases from J, the gap between germline ends came to 10 bases. Here the CDR3 DNA reads TGTGCCAGCAGCCAAAGGGGCAGGGCCTACGAGCAGTACTTC. As protein: CASSQRGRAYEQYF.

The gene calls are TRBV5-5 and TRBJ2-3; D not resolved. CDR3 size: 12 residues. V shed 3 bases and J shed 9 bases, with 11 bases lying between them. Germline CDR1 is SGHKS and CDR2 is YYEKEE (reference sequence). The CDR3 DNA is TGTGCCAGCAGCTCGAGACATAAGACGCAGTATTTT. Translation: CASSSRHKTQYF.

The J gene is TRBJ2-3, the V gene TRBV18, with D perhaps matching TRBD1 (6 bases). The CDR3 sequence is 14 residues long. The V end was cut by 2 bases, the J end by 6 bases, with 12 bases between. Germline CDR1 is KGHSH and CDR2 is LQKENI. The CDR3 sequence: CASSPVGQWDTQYF. The CDR3 nucleotides are TGTGCCAGCTCACCAGTAGGACAGTGGGATACGCAGTATTTT.

The J gene is TRBJ1-3, the V gene TRBV11-2; D is possibly TRBD1 (5 bases). CDR1 SGHAT and CDR2 FQNNGV come from the germline V gene. The CDR3 totals 15 residues. Trimming shortened V by 1 base and J by 3 bases, and 10 bases separated the two germline ends. The DNA for the CDR3 is TGTGCCAGCAGCTTAGGATCCAGGGTTGGAAACACCATATATTTT. The encoded protein is CASSLGSRVGNTIYF.

The V and J genes are TRBV9 and TRBJ2-6; perhaps TRBD2 as D (7 bases). Germline V gene sequence: CDR1 SGDLS, CDR2 YYNGEE. Trimming took off 0 bases at V and 2 bases at J, with 12 bases between the two ends. The CDR3 loop spans 17 amino acids. The CDR3 spells CASSVAWGGTGANVLTF. CDR3 nucleotides: TGTGCCAGCAGCGTAGCTTGGGGGGGCACTGGGGCCAACGTCCTGACTTTC. Combining the CDR3 with reference TRBV9 and TRBJ2-6 gives the whole variable domain DSGVTQTPKHLITATGQRVTLRCSPRSGDLSVYWYQQSLDQGLQFLIQYYNGEERAKGNILERFSAQQFPDLHSELNLSSLELGDSALYFCASSVAWGGTGANVLTFGAGSRLTVL.

The chain recombines TRBV14 with TRBJ2-1, with 9 bases identical to TRBD1. V shed 0 bases, J shed 9 bases, and the junction held 9 bases outside the gene matches. The CDR3 has 16 amino acids. Per the germline V gene, CDR1 is SGHDN and CDR2 is FVKESK. CDR3 in DNA: TGTGCCAGCAGCCAAGAACCGGACAGGGGCAAGTTTGAGCAGTTCTTC. Translating gives CASSQEPDRGKFEQFF.

Ten or more counts support this clone. The chain recombines TRBV29-1 with TRBJ2-7; 8 positions agree with TRBD1. This CDR3 spans 11 amino acids. Germline loops: CDR1 SQVTM, CDR2 ANQGSEA. V lost 7 bases to trimming and J lost 3 bases; unmatched junction nucleotides: 2. CDR3 nucleotides: TGCAGCGCAGGGGGCGGCTACGAGCAGTACTTC. The encoded protein is CSAGGGYEQYF.

This sequence joins TRBV28 and TRBJ1-6, with 7 bases lining up with TRBD1. Germline assignment: CDR1 MDHEN and CDR2 SYDVKM. V was clipped by 6 bases and J by 7 bases; unmatched bases: 0. The CDR3 contains 12 residues. CDR3 nucleotide sequence: TGTGCCAGCAGGGGACAGAATTCACCCCTCCACTTT. As protein: CASRGQNSPLHF. The full variable domain, its missing parts supplied by reference TRBV28 and TRBJ1-6, is DVKVTQSSRYLVKRTGEKVFLECVQDMDHENMFWYRQDPGLGLRLIYFSYDVKMKEKGDIPEGYSVSREKKERFSLILESASTNQTSMYLCASRGQNSPLHFGNGTRLTVT.

V is TRBV7-9 and J is TRBJ1-1; D not certain. This CDR3 comprises 12 residues. V was pared by 5 bases and J by 7 bases, with 11 bases between. CDR1 is SEHNR, CDR2 FQNEAQ, per germline (reference sequence). The CDR3 bases are TGTGCCAGCAGCCAGACGGGGATTGAAGCTTTCTTT. This encodes CASSQTGIEAFF.

The chain couples TRBV19 to TRBJ1-3; D is unclear. CDR1 is LNHDA, CDR2 SQIVND, per germline (reference sequence). The CDR3 runs to 12 residues. For the CDR3, the DNA is TGTGGAGCTACAGCCTCTGGAAACACCATATATTTT. Translation gives CGATASGNTIYF.

The J gene is TRBJ1-5, the V gene TRBV28; 10 positions agree with TRBD1. V lost 7 bases to trimming and J lost 4 bases; unmatched junction nucleotides: 10. There are 16 residues in the CDR3. Germline CDR1 reads MDHEN; CDR2 reads SYDVKM. The CDR3 sequence: CASTSLGQGINQPQHF. For the CDR3, the DNA is TGTGCCAGCACTTCATTGGGACAGGGGATAAATCAGCCCCAGCATTTT.

The V and J genes are TRBV3-1 (or the pseudogene TRBV3-2) and TRBJ2-1, with 14 bases aligning to TRBD2. V dropped 0 bases and J dropped 8; count of bases not matched to a gene: 9. The CDR3 consists of 18 residues. Germline V gives CDR1 LGHDT, CDR2 YNNKEL (reference sequence). For the CDR3, the DNA is TGTGCCAGCAGCCAAGATATTCCAGGGACTAGCGGGAGAGATGAGCAGTTCTTC. Its translation: CASSQDIPGTSGRDEQFF.

This chain joins TRBV7-9 and TRBJ2-3; a possible D gene is TRBD2 (6 bases). CDR1 is SEHNR, CDR2 FQNEAQ, per germline (reference sequence). Trimming cost V 5 bases and J 1 base, with 16 bases left between them. This CDR3 is built from 16 residues. CDR3 coding DNA: TGTGCCAGCAGCATTAGCGGCCTCGATCGCACAGATACGCAGTATTTT. Its translation is CASSISGLDRTDTQYF.

This rearrangement joins TRBV7-6 to TRBJ2-3; 8 bases map to TRBD2. Germline V gene lookup returns CDR1 SGHVS and CDR2 FNYEAQ. After removal of 2 bases from V and 5 bases from J, the junction contained 15 bases not matched to a gene. The CDR3 extends over 18 amino acids. CDR3 sequence reads: CASSLMASGSRTGDTQYF. The CDR3 region has the DNA TGTGCCAGCAGCTTAATGGCTAGCGGGTCCCGAACCGGAGATACGCAGTATTTT. Variable domain in full (rest from reference TRBV7-6 and TRBJ2-3): GAGVSQSPRYKVTKRGQDVALRCDPISGHVSLYWYRQALGQGPEFLTYFNYEAQQDKSGLPNDRFSAERPEGSISTLTIQRTEQRDSAMYRCASSLMASGSRTGDTQYFGPGTRLTVL.

The gene calls are TRBV27 and TRBJ2-5; 7 nucleotides match TRBD1. The V gene's germline CDR1 is MNHEY and CDR2 SMNVEV (reference sequence). J gave up 5 bases and V 5 bases, and 8 bases lay outside the gene matches. The CDR3 extends over 14 amino acids. The CDR3 spells CASSLQGNDETQYF. The CDR3 DNA reads as TGTGCCAGCAGTCTACAGGGGAACGATGAGACCCAGTACTTC.

V gene TRBV4-2 combines with J gene TRBJ2-1; TRBD2 matches at 7 bases. V lost 1 base to trimming and J lost 9 bases; unmatched junction nucleotides: 12. This CDR3 contains 16 residues. Looked up from germline, CDR1 is LGHNA and CDR2 is YNFKEQ. The CDR3 sequence is CASSQGSRGRLGEQFF. The CDR3 DNA sequence: TGTGCCAGCAGCCAAGGGTCGCGCGGGAGACTTGGTGAGCAGTTCTTC.

The V gene is TRBV10-2, the J gene TRBJ2-3; D not certain. Germline CDR1 reads WSHSY; CDR2 reads SAAADI. Trimming removed 2 bases at V and 0 bases at J, with 9 bases between. The CDR3 spans 15 residues. CDR3 residues: CASSEERSSTDTQYF. The CDR3 nucleotides read TGCGCCAGCAGTGAGGAGCGATCTAGCACAGATACGCAGTATTTT.

The gene calls are TRBV30 and TRBJ1-1; TRBD1 might be the D (6 bases). Germline V gives CDR1 GTSNPN, CDR2 SVGIG (reference sequence). The V and J ends lost 0 bases and 0 bases respectively, with 11 bases between them. This CDR3 is built from 15 residues. CDR3 sequence reads: CAWSVQGTLNTEAFF. Written as DNA, the CDR3 is TGTGCCTGGAGTGTACAGGGAACCCTGAACACTGAAGCTTTCTTT. Based on the CDR3 plus reference TRBV30 and TRBJ1-1, the full variable domain is SQTIHQWPATLVQPVGSPLSLECTVEGTSNPNLYWYRQAAGRGLQLLFYSVGIGQISSEVPQNLSASRPQDRQFILSSKKLLLSDSGFYLCAWSVQGTLNTEAFFGQGTRLTVV.

The rearrangement joins TRBV24-1 to TRBJ2-3; the D gene is possibly TRBD1 (6 bases). The V end was cut by 4 bases, the J end by 0 bases, with 22 bases between. The CDR3 is 19 residues long. CDR1 KGHDR and CDR2 SFDVKD come from the germline V gene. The CDR3 sequence: CATSDSTRLGQKSTDTQYF. CDR3 nucleotides: TGTGCCACCAGTGACTCTACCCGCCTTGGACAGAAGAGCACAGATACGCAGTATTTT.

This chain joins TRBV21-1 and TRBJ1-2; TRBD1, as called in the table, went unchecked against the DNA. TRBV21-1 is annotated as a pseudogene. This CDR3 region has 15 residues. The CDR3 sequence is CASRDPGQGMYGYTF. The DNA for the CDR3 is TGTGCCAGCAGGGACCCGGGACAGGGTATGTATGGCTACACCTTC.

V usage is TRBV6-6 and J usage is TRBJ2-7; 7 nucleotides agree with TRBD1. CDR1 is MNHNY and CDR2 is SVGAGI in the germline V gene (reference sequence). With V trimmed by 2 bases and J by 2 bases, 3 bases remained unmatched. The length of the CDR3 is 14 residues. The CDR3 loop reads CASSYGDRPYEQYF. The CDR3 coding sequence is TGTGCCAGCAGTTACGGGGACAGACCCTACGAGCAGTACTTC.

This clone was counted between two and nine times. The chain uses TRBV2 and TRBJ2-1; 8 nucleotides match TRBD1. The CDR3 totals 15 residues. Trimming at V came to 10 bases and at J to 7 bases, leaving 15 bases not matched to a gene. Germline lookup yields CDR1 SNHLY and CDR2 FYNNEI. The CDR3 DNA sequence: TGTGCCAATAAGGGGGAGGACAGGGTTGGAAATGAGCAGTTCTTC. Amino acid sequence: CANKGEDRVGNEQFF. Supplemented by reference TRBV2 and TRBJ2-1, the full variable domain reads EPEVTQTPSHQVTQMGQEVILRCVPISNHLYFYWYRQILGQKVEFLVSFYNNEISEKSEIFDDQFSVERPDGSNFTLKIRSTKLEDSAMYFCANKGEDRVGNEQFFGPGTRLTVL.

J is TRBJ2-1 and V is TRBV27; 8 bases are shared with TRBD2. Germline V gene data show CDR1 as MNHEY and CDR2 as SMNVEV (reference sequence). The CDR3 length is 14 residues. Unmatched junction bases numbered 3, after V lost 2 bases and J lost 6 bases. The CDR3 DNA follows: TGTGCCAGCAGTTTACAAAGCGGGAGCAATGAGCAGTTCTTC. It codes for CASSLQSGSNEQFF.

The gene calls are TRBV28 and TRBJ1-5; D unclear. This CDR3 has 12 residues. The ends were cut back, 5 bases at V and 7 bases at J, with 9 bases in the middle. Per germline, CDR1 MDHEN and CDR2 SYDVKM. DNA of the CDR3: TGTGCCAGCAGTGTCGACACCCAGCCCCAGCATTTT. Its translation: CASSVDTQPQHF.

Remarks on this clone: The CDR3 does not end in the conserved phenylalanine or tryptophan, so this is likely a read error. Because the CDR3's place on the DNA is in doubt, the DNA is left out and the CDR3 is given as listed by TCRdb. This rearrangement joins TRBV12-3 or TRBV12-4 to TRBJ2-7; the table's D call TRBD2 went unverified against the DNA. The CDR3 spans 13 residues, counting both ends. The CDR3 loop is CASSLRGTGELSL.

V usage is TRBV6-2 or TRBV6-3 and J usage is TRBJ2-1; 9 positions match TRBD2. V gave up 0 bases and J gave up 5 bases; unmatched junction bases: 11. The CDR3 is made up of 18 amino acids. CDR1 and CDR2 from the germline V gene are MNHEY and SVGEGT. The CDR3 bases are TGTGCCAGCAGTTACTCGGGCGGGAGGGTTAGGAAGGACAATGAGCAGTTCTTC. It encodes CASSYSGGRVRKDNEQFF.

This chain joins TRBV5-1 and TRBJ2-7; no definite D call. The CDR3 sequence is 11 residues long. Germline assignment: CDR1 SGHRS and CDR2 YFSETQ. V was clipped by 8 bases and J by 8 bases, with 14 bases between them. CDR3 nucleotides: TGCGCCAGGAGGTGGAGAAGCCAGCAGTACTTC. Its protein product is CARRWRSQQYF.

The chain combines TRBV14 with TRBJ1-4; the D is unclear. V dropped 1 base and J dropped 6 bases, with 12 bases sitting between them. The CDR3 is 15 residues long. Germline V gene sequence: CDR1 SGHDN, CDR2 FVKESK. The DNA for the CDR3 is TGTGCCAGCAGCCAAGTCCGTCAGGCTCATGAAAAACTGTTTTTT. Amino acids: CASSQVRQAHEKLFF.